This record concerns one T cell receptor (beta chain) sequence. The source of the sample is a study of T cell changes during pregnancy in multiple sclerosis. The length of the CDR3 is 16 residues. The V gene's germline CDR1 is LGHNA and CDR2 YSLEER. V shed 1 base and J shed 2 bases, with 13 bases lying between them. This table comes from immunoSEQ multiplex PCR, and its TCRdb copy is limited to in-frame clones, with some not included. The repertoire includes tens of thousands of clones, around 94% of them detected once, and 2% sits in the top ten. The chain employs TRBV4-3 and TRBJ2-3; D perhaps matches TRBD1 (5 bases). The sequence was collected from a female donor in good health, enrolled as a control in a pregnancy study. Sequencing used peripheral blood, obtained in the third trimester of pregnancy. This chain's CDR3 is CASSQGQSIHTDTQYF. The CDR3 DNA reads as TGCGCCAGCAGCCAAGGACAGTCAATACACACAGATACGCAGTATTTT.